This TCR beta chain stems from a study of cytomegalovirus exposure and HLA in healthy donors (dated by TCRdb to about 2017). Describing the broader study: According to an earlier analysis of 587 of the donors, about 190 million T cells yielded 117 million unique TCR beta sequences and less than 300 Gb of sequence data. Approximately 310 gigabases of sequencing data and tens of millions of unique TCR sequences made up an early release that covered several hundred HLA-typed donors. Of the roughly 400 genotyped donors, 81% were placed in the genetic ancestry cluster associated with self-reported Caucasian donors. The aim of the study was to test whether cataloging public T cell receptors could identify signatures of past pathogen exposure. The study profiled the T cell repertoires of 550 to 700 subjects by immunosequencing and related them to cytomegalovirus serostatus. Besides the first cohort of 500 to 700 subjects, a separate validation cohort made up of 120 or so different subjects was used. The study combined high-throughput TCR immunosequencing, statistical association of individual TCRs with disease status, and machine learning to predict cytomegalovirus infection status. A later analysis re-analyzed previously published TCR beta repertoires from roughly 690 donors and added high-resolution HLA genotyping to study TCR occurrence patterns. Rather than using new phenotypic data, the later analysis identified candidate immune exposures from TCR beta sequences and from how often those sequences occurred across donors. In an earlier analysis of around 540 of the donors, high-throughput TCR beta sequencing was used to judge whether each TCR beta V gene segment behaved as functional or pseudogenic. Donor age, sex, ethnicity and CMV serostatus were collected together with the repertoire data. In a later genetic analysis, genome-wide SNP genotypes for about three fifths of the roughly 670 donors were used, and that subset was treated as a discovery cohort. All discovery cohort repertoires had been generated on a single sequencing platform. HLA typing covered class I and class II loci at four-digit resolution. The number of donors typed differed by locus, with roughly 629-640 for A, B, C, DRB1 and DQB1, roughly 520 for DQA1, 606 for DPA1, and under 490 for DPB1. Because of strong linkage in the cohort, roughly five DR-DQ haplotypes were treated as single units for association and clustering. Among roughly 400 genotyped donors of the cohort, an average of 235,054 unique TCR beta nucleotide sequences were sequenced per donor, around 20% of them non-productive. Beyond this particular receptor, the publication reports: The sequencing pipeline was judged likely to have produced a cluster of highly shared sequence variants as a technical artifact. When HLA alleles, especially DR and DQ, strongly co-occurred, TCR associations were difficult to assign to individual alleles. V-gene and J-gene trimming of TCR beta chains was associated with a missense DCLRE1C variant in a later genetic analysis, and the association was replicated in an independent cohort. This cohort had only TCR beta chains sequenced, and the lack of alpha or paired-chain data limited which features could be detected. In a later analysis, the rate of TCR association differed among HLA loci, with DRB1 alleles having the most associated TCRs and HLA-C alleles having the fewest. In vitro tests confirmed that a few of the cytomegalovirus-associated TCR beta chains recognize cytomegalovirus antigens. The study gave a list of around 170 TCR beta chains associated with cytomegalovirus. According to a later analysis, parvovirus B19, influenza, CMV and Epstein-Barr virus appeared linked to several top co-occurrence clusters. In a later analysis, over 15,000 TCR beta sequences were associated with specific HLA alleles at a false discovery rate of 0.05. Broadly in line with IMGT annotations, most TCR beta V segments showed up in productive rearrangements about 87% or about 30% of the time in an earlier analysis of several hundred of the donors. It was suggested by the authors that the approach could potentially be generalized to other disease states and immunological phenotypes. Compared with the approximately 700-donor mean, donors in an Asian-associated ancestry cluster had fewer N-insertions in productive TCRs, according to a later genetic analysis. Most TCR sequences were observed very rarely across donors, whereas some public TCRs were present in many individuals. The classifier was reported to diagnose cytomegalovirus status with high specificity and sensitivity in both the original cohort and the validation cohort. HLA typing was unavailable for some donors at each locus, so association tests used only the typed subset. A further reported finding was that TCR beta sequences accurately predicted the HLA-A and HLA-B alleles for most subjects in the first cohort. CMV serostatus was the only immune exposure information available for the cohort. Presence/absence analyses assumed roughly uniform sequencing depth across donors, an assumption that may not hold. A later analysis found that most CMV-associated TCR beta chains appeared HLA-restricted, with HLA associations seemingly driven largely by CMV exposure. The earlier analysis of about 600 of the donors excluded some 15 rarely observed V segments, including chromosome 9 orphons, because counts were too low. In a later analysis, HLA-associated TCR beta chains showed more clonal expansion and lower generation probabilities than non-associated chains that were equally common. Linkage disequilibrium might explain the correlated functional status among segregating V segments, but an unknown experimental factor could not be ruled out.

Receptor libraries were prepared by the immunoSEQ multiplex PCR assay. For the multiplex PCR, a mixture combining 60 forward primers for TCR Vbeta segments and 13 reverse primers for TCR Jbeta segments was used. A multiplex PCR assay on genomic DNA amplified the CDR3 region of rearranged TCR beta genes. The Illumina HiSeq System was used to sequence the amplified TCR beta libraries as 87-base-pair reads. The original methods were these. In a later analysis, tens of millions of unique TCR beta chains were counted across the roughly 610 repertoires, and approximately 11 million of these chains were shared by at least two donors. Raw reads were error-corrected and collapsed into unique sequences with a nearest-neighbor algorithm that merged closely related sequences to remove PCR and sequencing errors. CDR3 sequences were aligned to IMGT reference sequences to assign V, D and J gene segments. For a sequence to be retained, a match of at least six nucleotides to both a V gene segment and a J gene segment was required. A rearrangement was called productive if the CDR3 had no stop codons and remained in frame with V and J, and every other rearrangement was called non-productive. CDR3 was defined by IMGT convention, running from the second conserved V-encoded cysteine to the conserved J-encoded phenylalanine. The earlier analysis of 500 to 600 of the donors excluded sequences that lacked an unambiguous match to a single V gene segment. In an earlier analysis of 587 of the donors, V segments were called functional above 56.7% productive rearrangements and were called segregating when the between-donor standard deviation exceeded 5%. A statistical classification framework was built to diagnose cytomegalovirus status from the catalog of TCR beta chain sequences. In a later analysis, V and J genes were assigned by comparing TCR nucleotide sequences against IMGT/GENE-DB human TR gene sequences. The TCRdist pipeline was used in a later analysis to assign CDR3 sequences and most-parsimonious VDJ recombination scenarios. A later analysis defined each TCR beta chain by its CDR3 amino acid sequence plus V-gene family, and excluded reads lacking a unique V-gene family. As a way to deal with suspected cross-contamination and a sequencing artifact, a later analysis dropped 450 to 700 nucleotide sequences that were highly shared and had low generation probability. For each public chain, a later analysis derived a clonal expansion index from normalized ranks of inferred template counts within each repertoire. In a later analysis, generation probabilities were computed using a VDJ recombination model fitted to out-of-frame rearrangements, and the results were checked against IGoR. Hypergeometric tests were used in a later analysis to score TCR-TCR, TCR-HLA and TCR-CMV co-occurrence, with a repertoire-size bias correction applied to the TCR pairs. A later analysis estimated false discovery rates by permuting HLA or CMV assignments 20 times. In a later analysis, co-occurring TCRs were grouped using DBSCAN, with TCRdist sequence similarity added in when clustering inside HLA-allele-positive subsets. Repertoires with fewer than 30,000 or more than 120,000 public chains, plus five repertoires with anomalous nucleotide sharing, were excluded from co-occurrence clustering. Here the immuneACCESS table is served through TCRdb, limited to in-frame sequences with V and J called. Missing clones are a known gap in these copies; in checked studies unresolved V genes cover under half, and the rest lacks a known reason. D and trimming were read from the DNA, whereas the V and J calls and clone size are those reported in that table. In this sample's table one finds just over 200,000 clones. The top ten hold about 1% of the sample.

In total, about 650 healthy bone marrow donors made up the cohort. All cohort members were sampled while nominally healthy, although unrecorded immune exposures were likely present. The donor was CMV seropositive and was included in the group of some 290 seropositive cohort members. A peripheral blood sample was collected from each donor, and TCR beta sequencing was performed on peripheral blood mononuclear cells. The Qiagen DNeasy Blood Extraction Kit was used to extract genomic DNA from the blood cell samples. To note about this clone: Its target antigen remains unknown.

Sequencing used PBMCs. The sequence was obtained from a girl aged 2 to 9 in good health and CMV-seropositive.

In nucleotide form, the sequence is TGCAGTGCTAGAAGGGAGGCCGAGCAGTTCTTC. Translated, it reads CSARREAEQFF. The chain was built from TRBV20-1 and TRBJ2-1; the D region possibly corresponds to TRBD2 (6 bases align). V sheds 2 bases and J sheds 10 bases, leaving 9 bases between their ends. From a lookup of the germline V gene (reference sequence), CDR1 and CDR2 are DFQATT and SNEGSKA. The CDR3 goes from the cysteine to the phenylalanine over 11 residues. Only the CDR3 part of the read is kept: 33 bases, read in frame from the first base.